This T cell receptor beta chain was retrieved from a study of blood T cell repertoires in COVID-19 (TCRdb year 2020). Notes on the research overall: Collaborator samples came from the United States, Italy and Spain and covered acute and convalescent phases of COVID-19. The material from the prospective study consisted of cDNA or gDNA derived from T cells, B-cell-depleted T cells, or PBMCs. The dataset comprised deeply sampled blood TCRbeta repertoires from subjects exposed to, actively infected with, or recovered from COVID-19. The sample metadata nearly always contained a de-identified subject ID, COVID-19 status, age in years and sex. Where available, HLA class I and class II types were obtained from metadata supplied by the sample provider rather than from assay-based typing. The samples were drawn from two sources: the first 160 participants of the ongoing ImmuneRACE study, and over 950 subjects contributed by 6 global collaborators. The repertoires were released in a freely available public database intended as a resource for research on the immune response to SARS-CoV-2. Paper-wide results and their limitations: How much clinical and demographic metadata was included differed by source and by participant, and the metadata was provided uncurated.

From V the trimming removes 7 bases and from J it removes 2 bases, while the gene matches leave 5 bases of the junction unaccounted for. Counted from cysteine to phenylalanine, this CDR3 has 15 amino acids. The sequence is cut down to CDR3 DNA, 45 bases in frame from base 1. CDR1 and CDR2 are read off the germline V gene as MDHEN and SYDVKM. Of note for this clone: Its antigen is still unknown. Nothing much larger sits one base from this clone, and base qualities are not available.

TCRbeta CDR3 regions were amplified from genomic DNA by means of the immunoSEQ Assay, a bias-controlled multiplex PCR. Concerning the study's data processing: Within the assay, amplification of reference gene primers was used to estimate how many nucleated cells each sample contained. Sequence reads were collapsed and filtered to measure the absolute abundance of every unique TCRbeta CDR3 rearrangement. Productive Simpson clonality was computed per sample as the square root of Simpson's diversity index over productive rearrangements. TCRdb stores this immuneACCESS table with in-frame sequences only. Part of the clones is absent; in the studies checked, under half of the shortfall reflects unresolved V genes, and no reason is known for the rest. From that table come the V and J calls and clone size; the DNA was used to work out D and trimming. The sample table shows about 190,000 clones, and less than 85% are seen once. Approximately 12% of the sample goes to the ten largest clones.

A second Seattle source provided samples from volunteer blood donors who had recovered from COVID-19. The collaborating institutions used their own protocols to collect whole blood in K2EDTA tubes. For TCRbeta analysis, collaborators shipped samples as frozen whole blood, isolated PBMCs, or DNA extracted from either of those sample types. Sequenced: peripheral blood. This clonotype was sampled from a man aged 50 to 59 who had recovered from COVID-19. The receptor chain draws on TRBV28 and TRBJ2-7; TRBD2 matches 13 bases in the middle. The CDR3 is CASIGTSGVTYEQYF. The nucleotide sequence reads as follows: TGTGCCAGCATAGGGACTAGCGGGGTCACCTACGAGCAGTACTTC.